Presented here are 18 T cell receptor beta chains from one specimen sequenced in a study of T cell repertoires in cytomegalovirus infection. No antigen has been assigned to these receptors. TCRdb called the reads again in MiXCR, with one record for every CDR3 protein. The sample yields about 110,000 distinct CDR3 sequences, less than 30% seen once. This material consisted of CD8+ T cells from cultured PBMCs, taken from culture after CMV antigen stimulation. The receptors derive from a human donor in good health (CMV status not recorded). Some clones in this sample may be carry-over from other donors' samples.

This clonotype was picked up many times. This chain links TRBV7-8 with TRBJ1-5, with 7 bases matching TRBD1. The germline CDR1 and CDR2 sequences are SGHVS and FQNEAQ. The CDR3 covers 14 residues. The junction had 4 bases not matched to a gene; V was cut back by 5 bases and J by 3 bases. The CDR3 DNA follows: TGTGCCAGCAGCCCGGGACAGTACAATCAGCCCCAGCATTTT. Its translation is CASSPGQYNQPQHF.

This clonotype was recorded at least ten times. V usage is TRBV2 and J usage is TRBJ1-1, with a possible D match to TRBD1 (6 bases). V lost 0 bases, J lost 7 bases, and 21 bases lay in between. Per the germline V gene, CDR1 is SNHLY and CDR2 is FYNNEI. The CDR3 sequence is 17 residues long. Here the CDR3 DNA reads TGTGCCAGCAGTGAAGCCCTCCGGAGGACAGAGGACGGTGAAGCTTTCTTT. Translated: CASSEALRRTEDGEAFF.

The chain employs TRBV13 and TRBJ2-1; possible D gene TRBD1, 5 bases. V lost 9 bases to trimming and J lost 2 bases, with 11 bases between them. The CDR3 sequence is 13 residues long. The germline CDR1 and CDR2 sequences are PRHDT and FYEKMQ (reference sequence). CDR3 sequence (DNA): TGTGCCAGTTCAGGGCCTACCTACAATGAGCAGTTCTTC. It yields the protein CASSGPTYNEQFF.

This clonotype was detected many times. The chain couples TRBV20-1 to TRBJ1-1, with TRBD1 matching over 7 bases. Trimming at V came to 0 bases and at J to 8 bases, leaving 18 bases not matched to a gene. Germline lookup yields CDR1 DFQATT and CDR2 SNEGSKA (reference sequence). The CDR3 is 17 amino acids. In DNA, the CDR3 is TGCAGTGCTAGAGATCTGACGGGACAGCTAAATCTTTTGGAAGCTTTCTTT. It translates to CSARDLTGQLNLLEAFF.

Only a few counts were recorded for this clonotype. The chain has TRBV7-9 and TRBJ2-5; tentative D call: TRBD2 (6 bases). The CDR3 sequence is 13 residues long. The V gene's germline CDR1 is SEHNR and CDR2 FQNEAQ (reference sequence). The V and J ends lost 2 bases and 3 bases respectively, with 7 bases between them. The chain's CDR3 is CASSLPGEETQYF. DNA for the CDR3: TGTGCCAGCAGCTTACCGGGAGAAGAGACCCAGTACTTC.

This clonotype was counted only a few times. This chain joins TRBV7-2 and TRBJ1-1; D unclear. The V gene lost 4 bases and the J gene lost 1 base, with 22 bases spanning the gap. The CDR3 sequence is 18 residues long. The germline gives CDR1 SGHTA, CDR2 FQGNSA. Written as DNA, the CDR3 is TGTGCCAGCAGCTCTACCTTTAGAAATCGAGCCCGGAACACTGAAGCTTTCTTT. It codes for CASSSTFRNRARNTEAFF.

Regarding this clonotype: A read error may account for a junction end that differs from germline. The rearrangement links TRBV7-8 to TRBJ2-5, with D tentatively TRBD2 (5 bases). This CDR3 region has 16 residues. Germline values: CDR1 SGHVS, CDR2 FQNEAQ. The CDR3: CACSLGFGGRRETQYF. CDR3 DNA: TGTGCCTGCAGCTTAGGCTTTGGAGGAAGGAGGGAGACCCAGTACTTC.

There are a few counts of this clonotype. This rearrangement joins TRBV19 to TRBJ2-1, with 11 bases that match TRBD2. Per the germline V gene, CDR1 is LNHDA and CDR2 is SQIVND (reference sequence). This CDR3 spans 13 amino acids. V was clipped by 6 bases and J by 10 bases; unmatched bases: 5. CDR3 sequence (DNA): TGTGCCAGTAGCGAACTAGCGGGGGTCGAGCAGTTCTTC. It translates to CASSELAGVEQFF.

This clonotype was counted ten times or more. The gene calls are TRBV4-1 and TRBJ2-2; TRBD2 might be the D (5 bases). The CDR3 runs to 15 residues. Germline V gene lookup returns CDR1 MGHRA and CDR2 YSYEKL. Between the trimmed V and J ends, which lost 5 bases and 0 bases, there was a span of 10 bases. This chain's CDR3 is CASSYSASNTGELFF. Here the CDR3 DNA reads TGCGCCAGCAGCTATAGCGCGTCGAACACCGGGGAGCTGTTTTTT.

This chain uses TRBV5-4 with TRBJ2-7, with TRBD2 matching 10 bases. The V gene end was trimmed by 2 bases and the J gene end by 0 bases; junction bases not matched to a gene: 2. This CDR3 contains 15 residues. CDR1 and CDR2 (germline): SGHNT, YYREEE (reference sequence). CDR3 amino acids: CASSFGTSVSYEQYF. CDR3 DNA sequence: TGTGCCAGCAGCTTCGGGACTAGCGTCTCCTACGAGCAGTACTTC.

This clonotype is categorized as medium-sized. The genes are TRBV6-1 and TRBJ2-6; D possibly corresponds to TRBD1 (6 bases). The V gene lost 5 bases and the J gene lost 0 bases, with 11 bases spanning the gap. Germline V lookup: CDR1 MNHNS, CDR2 SASEGT. The CDR3 is 16 amino acids. This CDR3 is CASSPDSFSGANVLTF. The CDR3 DNA reads TGTGCCAGCAGTCCGGACAGTTTCTCTGGGGCCAACGTCCTGACTTTC.

This clonotype has just a few counts. The gene calls are TRBV28 and TRBJ2-7, with TRBD1 matching 8 bases. Germline CDR1 reads MDHEN; CDR2 reads SYDVKM. Losses at the gene ends were 6 bases for V and 0 bases for J; bases not matched to a gene: 7. The CDR3 extends over 15 amino acids. The CDR3 sequence: CASRPDRGLSYEQYF. The CDR3 DNA follows: TGTGCCAGCAGACCAGACAGGGGCCTCTCCTACGAGCAGTACTTC.

The chain has TRBV12-3 or TRBV12-4 and TRBJ1-1; tentatively, D is TRBD1 (5 bases). The CDR3 is 15 residues long. The V gene lost 6 bases and the J gene lost 0 bases, with 14 bases spanning the gap. The CDR3 sequence is CASSPPGRMNTEAFF. The CDR3 DNA reads as TGTGCCAGCAGCCCGCCGGGACGGATGAACACTGAAGCTTTCTTT.

To note about this clonotype: An end of the junction differs from the germline gene, which may be a read error. This rearrangement joins TRBV11-2 to TRBJ2-1; 8 bases are a match to TRBD1. The CDR3 length is 15 residues. CDR1 and CDR2 from the germline V gene are SGHAT and FQNNGV. In DNA form, the CDR3 reads TGTACCAGCAGCTTATCGCCTCTCGACAGGGGTGAGCAGTTCTTC. Translation: CTSSLSPLDRGEQFF.

V and J are TRBV12-3 or TRBV12-4 and TRBJ2-7; 8 bases are a match to TRBD1. This CDR3 has 15 amino acids. Trimming cost V 4 bases and J 1 base; bases outside gene matches: 6. CDR3 sequence reads: CASSYPGQASYEQYF. CDR3 DNA sequence: TGTGCCAGCAGTTATCCGGGACAGGCGTCCTACGAGCAGTACTTC.

Regarding this clonotype: This could be a read error, since a much larger clone is one nucleotide away. The CDR3, as DNA: TGTGCCAGCAGCTTAAAGGCTAGCCCTCCCACAGATACGCATTATTTT. This gives the protein CASSLKASPPTDTHYF. The chain employs TRBV7-2 and TRBJ2-3, with D possibly matching TRBD2 (5 bases). The germline V gene has CDR1 SGHTA and CDR2 FQGNSA. This CDR3 has 16 residues.

This rearrangement joins TRBV3-1 to TRBJ2-1; tentative D call: TRBD2 (7 bases). The CDR3 loop spans 16 amino acids. The V end lost 4 bases, the J end lost 2 bases, and 15 bases lay between the germline ends. Germline-derived CDR1 and CDR2 are LGHDT and YNNKEL (reference sequence). This CDR3 is CASSPQGLRAYNEQFF. CDR3 DNA sequence: TGTGCCAGCAGCCCACAGGGACTAAGGGCCTACAATGAGCAGTTCTTC.

This clonotype was observed many times. CDR3 nucleotides: TGCGCCAGCAGCCAAGGTCCTGGGGAAGCAGGGGAAAAACTGTTTTTT. It yields the protein CASSQGPGEAGEKLFF. This chain uses TRBV4-1 with TRBJ1-4, with D tentatively TRBD1 (5 bases). The CDR3 is 16 amino acids. Germline V gene data show CDR1 as MGHRA and CDR2 as YSYEKL. V was shortened by 1 base and J by 8 bases, with 17 bases between the two germline ends.